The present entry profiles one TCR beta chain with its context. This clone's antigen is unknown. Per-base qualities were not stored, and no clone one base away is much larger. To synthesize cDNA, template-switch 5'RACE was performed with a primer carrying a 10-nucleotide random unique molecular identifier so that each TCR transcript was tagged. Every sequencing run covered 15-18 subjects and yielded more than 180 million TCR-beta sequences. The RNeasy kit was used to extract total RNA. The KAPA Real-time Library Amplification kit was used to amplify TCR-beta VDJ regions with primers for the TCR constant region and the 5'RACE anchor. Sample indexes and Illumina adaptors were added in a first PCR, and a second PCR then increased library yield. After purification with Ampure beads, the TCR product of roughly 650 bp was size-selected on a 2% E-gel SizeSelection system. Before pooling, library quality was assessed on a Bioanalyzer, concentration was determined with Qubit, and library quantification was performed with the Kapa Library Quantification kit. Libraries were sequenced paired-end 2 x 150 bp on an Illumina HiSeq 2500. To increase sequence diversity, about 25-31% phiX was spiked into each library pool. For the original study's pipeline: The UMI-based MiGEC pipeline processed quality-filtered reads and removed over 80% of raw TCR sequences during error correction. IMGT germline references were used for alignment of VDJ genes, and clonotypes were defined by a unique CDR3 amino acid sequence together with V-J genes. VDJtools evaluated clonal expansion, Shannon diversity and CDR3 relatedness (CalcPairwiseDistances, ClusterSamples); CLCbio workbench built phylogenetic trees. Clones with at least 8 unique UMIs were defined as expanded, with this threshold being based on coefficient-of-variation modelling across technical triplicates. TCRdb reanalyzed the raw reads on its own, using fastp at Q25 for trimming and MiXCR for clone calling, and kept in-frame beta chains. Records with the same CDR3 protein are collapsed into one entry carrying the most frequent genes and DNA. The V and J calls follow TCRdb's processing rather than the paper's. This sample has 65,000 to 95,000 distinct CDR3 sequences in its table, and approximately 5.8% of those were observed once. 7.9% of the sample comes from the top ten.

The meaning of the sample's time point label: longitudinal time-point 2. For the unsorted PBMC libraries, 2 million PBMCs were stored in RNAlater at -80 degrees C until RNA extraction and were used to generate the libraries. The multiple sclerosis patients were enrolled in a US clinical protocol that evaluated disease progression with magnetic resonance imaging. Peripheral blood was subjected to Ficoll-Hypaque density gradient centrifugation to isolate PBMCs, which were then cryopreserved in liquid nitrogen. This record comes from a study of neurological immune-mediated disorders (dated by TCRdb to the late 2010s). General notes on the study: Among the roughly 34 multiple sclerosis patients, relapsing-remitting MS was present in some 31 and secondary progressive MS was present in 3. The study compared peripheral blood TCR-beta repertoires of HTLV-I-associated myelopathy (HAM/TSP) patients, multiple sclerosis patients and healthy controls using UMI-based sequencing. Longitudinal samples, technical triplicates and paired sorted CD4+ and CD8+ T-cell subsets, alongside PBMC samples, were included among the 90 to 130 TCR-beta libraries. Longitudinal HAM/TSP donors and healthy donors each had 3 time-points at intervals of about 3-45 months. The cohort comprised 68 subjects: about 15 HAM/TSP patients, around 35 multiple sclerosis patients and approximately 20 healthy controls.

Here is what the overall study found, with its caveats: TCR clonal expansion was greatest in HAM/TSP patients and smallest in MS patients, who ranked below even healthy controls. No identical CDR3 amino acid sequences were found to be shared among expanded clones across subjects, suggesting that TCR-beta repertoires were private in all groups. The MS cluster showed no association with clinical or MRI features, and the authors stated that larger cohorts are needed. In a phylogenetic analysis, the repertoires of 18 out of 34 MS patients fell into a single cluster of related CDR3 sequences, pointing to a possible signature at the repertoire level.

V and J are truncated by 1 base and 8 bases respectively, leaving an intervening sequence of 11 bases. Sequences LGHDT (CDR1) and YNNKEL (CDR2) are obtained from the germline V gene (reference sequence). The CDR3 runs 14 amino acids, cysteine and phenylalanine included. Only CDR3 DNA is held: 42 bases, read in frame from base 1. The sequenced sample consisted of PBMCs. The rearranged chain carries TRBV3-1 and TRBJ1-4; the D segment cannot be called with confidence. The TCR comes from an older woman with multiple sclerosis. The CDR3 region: CASSQGVGGEKLFF. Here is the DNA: TGTGCCAGCAGCCAAGGGGTCGGTGGAGAAAAACTGTTTTTT.